This paragraph reports one T cell receptor beta chain. As yet, its antigen is unknown. Here immunoSEQ multiplex PCR was the method, and the copy in TCRdb shows in-frame clones only, minus some. The data hold 70,000 to 100,000 clones, with roughly 96% observed a single time. The data belong to a study of siplizumab effects on memory and regulatory T cells. Trimming pared 8 bases from V and 5 bases from J, leaving 12 bases between. The CDR3 covers 13 residues. Germline V CDR1 and CDR2: MNHNY, SVGAGI (reference sequence). Findings of the study overall: A mean of roughly 68% of mappable alloreactive CD4+ clones were Treg-derived with siplizumab, compared with about 30% in controls. Poor capture below about 10^-5 frequency left most alloreactive clones unmapped to unstimulated subsets. Naive T cells were seen as more diverse than memory cells and as major alloresponse contributors. Alloreactive sequences from unstimulated CD4+ memory cells fell significantly with siplizumab.

J is TRBJ1-4 and V is TRBV6-6; D is ambiguous. This receptor was taken from a human donor in good health. Source material: naive CD4+ T cells sorted from blood. The CDR3 DNA follows: TGTGCCAGCTGGAGGGCCCTCAATGAAAAACTGTTTTTT. This encodes CASWRALNEKLFF.